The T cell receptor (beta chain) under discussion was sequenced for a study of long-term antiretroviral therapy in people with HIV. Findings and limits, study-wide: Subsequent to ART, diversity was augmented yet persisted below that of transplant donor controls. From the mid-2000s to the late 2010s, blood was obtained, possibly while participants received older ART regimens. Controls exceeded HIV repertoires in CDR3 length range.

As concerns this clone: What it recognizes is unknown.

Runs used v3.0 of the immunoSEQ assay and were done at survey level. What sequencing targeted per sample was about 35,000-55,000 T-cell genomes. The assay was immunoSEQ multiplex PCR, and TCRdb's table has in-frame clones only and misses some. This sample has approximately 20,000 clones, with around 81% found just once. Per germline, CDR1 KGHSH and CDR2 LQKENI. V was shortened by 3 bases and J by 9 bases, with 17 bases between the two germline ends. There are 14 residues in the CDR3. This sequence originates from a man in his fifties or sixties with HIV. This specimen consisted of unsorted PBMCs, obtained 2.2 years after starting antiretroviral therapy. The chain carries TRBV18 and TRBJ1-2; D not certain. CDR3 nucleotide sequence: TGTGCCAGCTCACCCTCAGGTTCTGGCGGCAGCTACACCTTC. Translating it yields CASSPSGSGGSYTF. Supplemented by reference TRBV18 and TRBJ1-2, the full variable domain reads NAGVMQNPRHLVRRRGQEARLRCSPMKGHSHVYWYRQLPEEGLKFMVYLQKENIIDESGMPKERFSAEFPKEGPSILRIQQVVRGDSAAYFCASSPSGSGGSYTFGSGTRLTVV.